This TCR beta chain is from a study of T cells after yellow fever vaccination. About the study: SMART-Seq v4 Ultra Low Input prepared libraries from low-cell fractions. Study results and caveats: The study noted that FACS-sorted repertoires could contain abundant clonotypes contaminating from the bulk population.

The V gene's germline CDR1 is SGDLS and CDR2 YYNGEE. The V gene end was trimmed by 3 bases and the J gene end by 3 bases; junction bases not matched to a gene: 12. This CDR3 is built from 18 residues. TCRdb used MiXCR to reprocess the 5' RACE reads, holding one entry per CDR3 protein. The data contain 100,000 to 150,000 distinct CDR3 sequences, roughly 15% of them seen just once; the ten biggest clones take up roughly 44%. In its sample, this clonotype was seen once. Its specificity is not known. The V gene is TRBV9, the J gene TRBJ2-2; 9 bases match TRBD1. This specimen was CD8+ T cells sorted from PBMCs, taken 5 days after the yellow fever booster vaccination. This clonotype originated in a man between 18 and 35 years old who received the YFV17D yellow fever vaccine. This chain's CDR3 is CASSAGQGGLGYTGELFF. CDR3 nucleotides: TGTGCCAGCAGCGCGGGACAGGGCGGTCTTGGGTACACCGGGGAGCTGTTTTTT.